These 3 T cell receptor beta chains share one sample of origin, sequenced in a study of CD8 T cells in Susac syndrome. The authors reverse transcribed roughly 0.45 to 1 ug RNA with random hexamers. TCRdb redid the calling of the immunoSEQ multiplex PCR reads with MiXCR, one entry per CDR3 protein. The sample has 210,000 or so distinct CDR3 sequences, roughly 93% seen once. Sequencing input: CD4+ T cells from PBMCs. These receptor sequences come from a human donor with Susac syndrome.

The chain combines TRBV20-1 with TRBJ2-5, with TRBD1 identical over 7 bases. CDR1 is DFQATT and CDR2 is SNEGSKA in the germline V gene (reference sequence). Losses at the gene ends were 5 bases for V and 2 bases for J; bases not matched to a gene: 8. CDR3 size: 14 residues. DNA for the CDR3: TGCAGTGCTGGACACTCGGACAGGCAAGAGACCCAGTACTTC. It is translated as CSAGHSDRQETQYF.

The rearrangement links TRBV11-2 to TRBJ2-5, with 10 bases aligning to TRBD1. CDR1 and CDR2 from the germline V gene are SGHAT and FQNNGV. Trimming at V came to 3 bases and at J to 7 bases, leaving 5 bases not matched to a gene. This CDR3 contains 14 residues. CDR3 nucleotide sequence: TGTGCCAGCAGCTTTCTGGGACAGGGGATGACCCAGTACTTC. Translation: CASSFLGQGMTQYF.

V usage is TRBV7-9 and J usage is TRBJ1-2; D possibly corresponds to TRBD1 (6 bases). The CDR3 runs 14 residues. Germline CDR1 and CDR2: SEHNR and FQNEAQ (reference sequence). The V end lost 5 bases, the J end lost 7 bases, and 17 bases lay between the germline ends. The CDR3 nucleotides are TGTGCCAGCAGCCCAGGGACAACCTGGAGTGGCTACACCTTC. Its protein is CASSPGTTWSGYTF.